The source of this T cell receptor (beta chain) is a study of human T cells and chemical hapten exposure. Study as a whole: A mostly female patient group had alopecia areata, totalis or universalis. General study points: Patch test score rose with PT1 expanded TCRs, significant at 8, 16, 32, not 4. Having alopecia, donors may respond immunologically unlike healthy people.

This clonotype was observed at least ten times. No antigen is known for it. Time point specified: pre-sensitization, week 0. Treatment given: therapeutic diphenylcyclopropenone sensitization with weekly scalp DPC. It was the library that attached unique molecular identifiers to individual cDNA molecules. TCRdb re-analysed the RACE reads in MiXCR, keeping a single row per CDR3 protein. The sample lists roughly 260,000 distinct CDR3 sequences; 8.6% were seen once. The source was whole blood, collected in connection with sensitization to the hapten diphenylcyclopropenone (DPC). The TCR was taken from a woman in her thirties or forties with alopecia areata. Some clones in this sample may be carry-over from other donors' samples.

As DNA, the CDR3 is TGTGCCAGCAGCCCAGTCAGACAGAACACTGAAGCTTTCTTT. Its protein product is CASSPVRQNTEAFF. The chain links TRBV6-5 to TRBJ1-1; D remains unclear. Trimming pared 6 bases from V and 1 base from J, leaving 12 bases between. The germline V gene encodes CDR1 MNHEY and CDR2 SVGAGI. The CDR3 sequence is 14 residues long.